The 20 T cell receptor beta chains below were found in one sample sequenced in a study of CD8 T cells in Susac syndrome. Random hexamers were used to reverse transcribe the RNA input (about 0.5 to 1 ug). MiXCR, run by TCRdb on the immunoSEQ multiplex PCR reads, gives a single entry per CDR3 protein. The data show roughly 180,000 distinct CDR3 sequences, roughly 95% seen once. The specimen was CD4+ T cells from PBMCs. Receptor source: a human donor in good health.

V is TRBV20-1 and J is TRBJ2-7; TRBD2 is a possible D gene (6 bases). Germline loops: CDR1 DFQATT, CDR2 SNEGSKA (reference sequence). The CDR3 totals 11 residues. Trimming stripped 6 bases from V and 2 bases from J, with 8 bases between. DNA of the CDR3: TGCAGTGCGGGCGGGACCTACGAGCAGTACTTC. It specifies CSAGGTYEQYF.

The gene calls are TRBV15 and TRBJ2-4, with D perhaps assigned TRBD1 or TRBD2 (5 bases each). Per germline, CDR1 LNHNV and CDR2 YYDKDF (reference sequence). V lost 5 bases, J lost 6 bases, and 20 bases lay in between. The CDR3 covers 16 residues. CDR3 DNA sequence: TGTGCCACCAGCGGACCCCCTAGGGGAGAGAGAAACATTCAGTACTTC. It yields the protein CATSGPPRGERNIQYF.

In its sample, this clonotype was seen once. In DNA form, the CDR3 reads TGTGCCAGCAGCTTTGTAGGGGGAAGGACTGAAGCTTTCTTT. It is translated as CASSFVGGRTEAFF. This sequence joins TRBV5-4 and TRBJ1-1; tentatively, D is TRBD1 (6 bases). This CDR3 comprises 14 residues. Looked up from germline, CDR1 is SGHNT and CDR2 is YYREEE (reference sequence). Trimming took off 2 bases at V and 5 bases at J, with 13 bases between the two ends.

The chain employs TRBV28 and TRBJ2-5; D is perhaps TRBD2 (5 bases). V lost 5 bases, J lost 1 base, and 5 bases lay in between. Per germline, CDR1 MDHEN and CDR2 SYDVKM. CDR3 length: 12 residues. The CDR3 loop is CASSSGQETQYF. The CDR3 region has the DNA TGTGCCAGCAGTAGCGGCCAAGAGACCCAGTACTTC.

The chain carries TRBV20-1 and TRBJ2-1, with D possibly being TRBD2 (6 bases). The CDR3 runs 12 residues. Germline values: CDR1 DFQATT, CDR2 SNEGSKA (reference sequence). CDR3 amino acids: CSCWDWRNEQFF. The CDR3 coding sequence is TGCAGCTGCTGGGACTGGAGAAATGAGCAGTTCTTC.

The table lists this clonotype with a few counts. The V gene is TRBV25-1, the J gene TRBJ2-7, with a possible D match to TRBD2 (6 bases). Trimming took off 5 bases at V and 2 bases at J, with 13 bases between the two ends. Per the germline V gene, CDR1 is MGHDK and CDR2 is SYGVNS. The CDR3 has 14 amino acids. DNA of the CDR3: TGTGCCAGCAGTCCGCGGGACGGGACCTACGAGCAGTACTTC. Translation: CASSPRDGTYEQYF.

The chain links TRBV6-2 or TRBV6-3 to TRBJ2-2; 9 nucleotides match TRBD1. The CDR3 has 15 amino acids. Losses at the gene ends were 6 bases for V and 1 base for J; bases not matched to a gene: 3. Germline CDR1 and CDR2: MNHEY and SVGEGT. The CDR3 DNA is TGTGCCAGCAGGGGACAGGGAAAGAACACCGGGGAGCTGTTTTTT. This translates into CASRGQGKNTGELFF.

V and J are TRBV3-1 and TRBJ2-1; 14 bases fit TRBD2. Looked up from germline, CDR1 is LGHDT and CDR2 is YNNKEL (reference sequence). V trimming: 3 bases; J trimming: 6 bases; junction bases outside the gene matches: 1. There are 15 residues in the CDR3. The CDR3 DNA is TGTGCCAGCAGCCAGGGACTAGCGGGAGTCAATGAGCAGTTCTTC. This sequence encodes CASSQGLAGVNEQFF.

This chain joins TRBV4-3 and TRBJ1-4, with a possible D match to TRBD1 (5 bases). The CDR3 spans 15 residues. V was shortened by 0 bases and J by 5 bases, with 10 bases between the two germline ends. Per germline, CDR1 LGHNA and CDR2 YSLEER. CDR3 DNA: TGCGCCAGCAGCCAAGATCGACAGCCGAATGAAAAACTGTTTTTT. It is translated as CASSQDRQPNEKLFF.

This clonotype was seen once. The rearrangement uses TRBV9 and TRBJ1-4; D is unresolved. V shed 1 base and J shed 8 bases, with 9 bases lying between them. In germline, CDR1 is SGDLS, CDR2 YYNGEE. The CDR3 has 13 residues. The CDR3 coding sequence is TGTGCCAGCAGCGTAAACACGGAGGAAAAACTGTTTTTT. It yields the protein CASSVNTEEKLFF.

The chain employs TRBV20-1 and TRBJ2-5; D call uncertain. CDR3 length: 12 amino acids. V lost 2 bases and J lost 1, with 5 bases in between. Germline lookup yields CDR1 DFQATT and CDR2 SNEGSKA (reference sequence). CDR3 region: CSARNFQETQYF. In nucleotides, the CDR3 is TGCAGTGCTAGAAACTTCCAAGAGACCCAGTACTTC.

This rearrangement joins TRBV27 to TRBJ2-7, with 9 nucleotides matching TRBD1. Trimming cost V 8 bases and J 9 bases; bases outside gene matches: 11. Germline CDR1 MNHEY, CDR2 SMNVEV (reference sequence). The length of the CDR3 is 13 residues. The CDR3 sequence is CASGGTGPTRQYF. The CDR3 DNA follows: TGTGCCAGCGGCGGGACAGGGCCTACGAGGCAGTACTTC.

The CDR3: CSGTGSLSGNTIYF. CDR3 DNA sequence: TGCAGCGGGACAGGATCCCTCTCTGGAAACACCATATATTTT. V usage is TRBV29-1 and J usage is TRBJ1-3, with TRBD1 identical over 7 bases. Germline CDR1 SQVTM, CDR2 ANQGSEA. The CDR3 sequence is 14 residues long. Germline trimming cut 7 bases from V and 0 bases from J; bases unmatched to any gene: 6. Full variable domain (missing parts from reference TRBV29-1 and TRBJ1-3): SAVISQKPSRDICQRGTSLTIQCQVDSQVTMMFWYRQQPGQSLTLIATANQGSEATYESGFVIDKFPISRPNLTFSTLTVSNMSPEDSSIYLCSGTGSLSGNTIYFGEGSWLTVV.

The chain combines TRBV9 with TRBJ2-1, with D unresolved. The CDR3 spans 12 residues. Trimming removed 1 base at V and 5 bases at J, with 4 bases between. Germline V lookup: CDR1 SGDLS, CDR2 YYNGEE. CDR3 sequence: CASSVLDNEQFF. Written as DNA, the CDR3 is TGTGCCAGCAGCGTATTGGACAATGAGCAGTTCTTC.

The V call is TRBV30, the J call TRBJ2-1; no reliable D call. The germline V gene encodes CDR1 GTSNPN and CDR2 SVGIG (reference sequence). The V gene lost 2 bases and the J gene lost 9 bases, with 14 bases spanning the gap. This CDR3 comprises 13 residues. CDR3 sequence: CAWSRLELGEQFF. CDR3 DNA: TGTGCCTGGAGTCGGCTTGAACTCGGTGAGCAGTTCTTC.

The chain joins TRBV3-1 to TRBJ2-7; D is perhaps TRBD2 (5 bases). Deletions cut 3 bases from V and 5 bases from J, with 5 bases between. This CDR3 has 11 residues. Germline V gene lookup returns CDR1 LGHDT and CDR2 YNNKEL (reference sequence). The CDR3 loop reads CASSQRDEQYF. The CDR3 DNA reads TGTGCCAGCAGCCAGCGGGACGAGCAGTACTTC.

V usage is TRBV20-1 and J usage is TRBJ2-1, with D perhaps TRBD1 (5 bases). Trimming left V 6 bases short and J 6 bases short, with 18 bases between. The germline V gene encodes CDR1 DFQATT and CDR2 SNEGSKA (reference sequence). The CDR3 is made up of 14 amino acids. The CDR3 region is CSAARPERGNEQFF. In nucleotides, the CDR3 is TGCAGTGCAGCCCGGCCAGAAAGGGGCAATGAGCAGTTCTTC.

This clonotype was seen just once. The CDR3 bases are TGCGCCAGCGACCCTACGGGACAGGGCTCCTACGAGCAGTACTTC. Translation gives CASDPTGQGSYEQYF. The chain employs TRBV5-1 and TRBJ2-7, with 9 nucleotides matching TRBD1. The CDR3 runs to 15 residues. J gave up 0 bases and V 7 bases, and 8 bases lay outside the gene matches. Germline V lookup: CDR1 SGHRS, CDR2 YFSETQ. The whole variable domain, remainder taken from reference TRBV5-1 and TRBJ2-7, is KAGVTQTPRYLIKTRGQQVTLSCSPISGHRSVSWYQQTPGQGLQFLFEYFSETQRNKGNFPGRFSGRQFSNSRSEMNVSTLELGDSALYLCASDPTGQGSYEQYFGPGTRLTVT.

J is TRBJ1-2 and V is TRBV5-4; a weak D match, TRBD1 (5 bases). Germline CDR1 SGHNT, CDR2 YYREEE (reference sequence). V was pared by 0 bases and J by 7 bases, with 22 bases between. The CDR3 contains 17 residues. The CDR3 coding sequence is TGTGCCAGCAGCTTGGACCTTCTAAGGGGCAGTTCACTTGGCTACACCTTC. This sequence encodes CASSLDLLRGSSLGYTF.

This clonotype is a singleton in its sample. The chain uses TRBV5-6 and TRBJ2-1, with D tentatively TRBD2 (5 bases). V lost 4 bases, J lost 2 bases, and 13 bases lay in between. The germline V gene encodes CDR1 SGHDT and CDR2 YYEEEE. The CDR3 covers 15 residues. CDR3: CASSRGRRPYNEQFF. In nucleotides, the CDR3 is TGTGCCAGCAGCCGCGGGCGGAGGCCCTACAATGAGCAGTTCTTC.